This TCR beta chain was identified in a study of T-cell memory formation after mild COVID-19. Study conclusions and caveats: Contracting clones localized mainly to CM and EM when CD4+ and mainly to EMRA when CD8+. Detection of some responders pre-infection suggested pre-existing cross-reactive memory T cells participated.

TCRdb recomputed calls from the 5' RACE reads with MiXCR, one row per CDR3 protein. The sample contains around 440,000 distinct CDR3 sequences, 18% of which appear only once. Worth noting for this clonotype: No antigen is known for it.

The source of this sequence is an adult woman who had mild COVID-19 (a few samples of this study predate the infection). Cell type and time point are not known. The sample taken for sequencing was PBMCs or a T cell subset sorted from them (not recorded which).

CDR3 coding DNA: TGTGCCAGCAGCGGGAGGGGCCAGCCCGGGCAGTACTTC. It translates to CASSGRGQPGQYF. The chain is built from TRBV9 and TRBJ2-7, with a weak D call TRBD2 (6 bases). CDR3 length: 13 residues. Germline V gene sequence: CDR1 SGDLS, CDR2 YYNGEE. Trimming left V 3 bases short and J 9 bases short, with 16 bases between.